These T cell receptor beta chains were read from a single sample in a study of blood T cell repertoires in COVID-19. Method: immunoSEQ multiplex PCR; TCRdb's copy keeps in-frame clones and lacks some. The sample shows roughly 120,000 clones, roughly 90% of them seen only once. Sequencing used peripheral blood. The receptors derive from a man in his fifties with active COVID-19. The CDR3 runs from the conserved cysteine through the conserved F or W. The D gene is left open where the match is weak. Size is omitted from some rows. Given values are once, few, many or a class for expanded clones.

v_call	j_call	d_call	clone_size	cdr3_aa	cdr3_nt
TRBV6-5	TRBJ2-1	NA	NA	CAGLGGSSYNEQFF	TGTGCCGGACTAGGGGGGAGCTCCTACAATGAGCAGTTCTTC
TRBV5-1	TRBJ1-5	TRBD1	NA	CASSLGGTAAGQPQHF	TGCGCCAGCAGCTTAGGGGGGACAGCTGCCGGTCAGCCCCAGCATTTT
TRBV11-3	TRBJ1-1	TRBD1	few	CASSSDRIPNTEAFF	TGTGCCAGCAGCTCGGACAGGATTCCGAACACTGAAGCTTTCTTT
TRBV5-6	TRBJ1-6	TRBD1	NA	CASSWTTGVSPLHF	TGTGCCAGCAGCTGGACGACAGGGGTTTCACCCCTCCACTTT
TRBV6-4	TRBJ2-3	TRBD1	NA	CASSRQGGGDTQYF	TGTGCCAGCAGCCGACAGGGGGGAGGAGATACGCAGTATTTT
TRBV6-6	TRBJ2-1	TRBD2	NA	CASSYQASGDGEQFF	TGTGCCAGCAGTTACCAGGCTAGCGGGGATGGTGAGCAGTTCTTC
TRBV19	TRBJ1-5	NA	NA	CASSMWQGSNQPQHF	TGTGCCAGTAGTATGTGGCAGGGTAGCAATCAGCCCCAGCATTTT
TRBV3-1/TRBV3-2	TRBJ1-5	NA	NA	CASSRSENQPQHF	TGTGCCAGCAGCCGATCGGAGAATCAGCCCCAGCATTTT
TRBV20-1	TRBJ2-1	NA	NA	CSARVRGEQFF	TGCAGTGCTAGAGTCCGGGGTGAGCAGTTCTTC
TRBV3-1/TRBV3-2	TRBJ1-1	NA	NA	CASSRREGTEAFF	TGTGCCAGCAGCCGACGGGAGGGCACTGAAGCTTTCTTT
TRBV3-1/TRBV3-2	TRBJ2-1	TRBD2	NA	CASSQDIAGDRNEQFF	TGTGCCAGCAGCCAAGACATAGCGGGAGATCGGAATGAGCAGTTCTTC
TRBV3-1/TRBV3-2	TRBJ2-7	TRBD2	NA	CASSHGGGVRSYEQYF	TGTGCCAGCAGCCACGGCGGGGGGGTCCGCTCCTACGAGCAGTACTTC
TRBV7-9	TRBJ2-1	NA	NA	CASSPPGLVKQFF	TGTGCCAGCAGTCCGCCGGGACTGGTAAAGCAGTTCTTC
TRBV5-1	TRBJ1-2	TRBD1	once	CASSSDRGIQGYTF	TGCGCCAGCAGCTCAGACAGGGGGATTCAAGGCTACACCTTC
TRBV30	TRBJ1-1	NA	once	CAWSKPWGDTEAFF	TGTGCCTGGAGTAAACCCTGGGGGGACACTGAAGCTTTCTTT
TRBV2	TRBJ2-1	TRBD2	NA	CASSESGGRAVEQFF	TGTGCCAGCAGTGAATCGGGCGGGAGGGCCGTTGAGCAGTTCTTC
TRBV24-1	TRBJ2-1	TRBD1	NA	CATSDRRGQGDNEQFF	TGTGCCACCAGTGACCGTCGGGGACAGGGGGACAATGAGCAGTTCTTC
TRBV7-9	TRBJ1-5	NA	NA	CASSLVAGSNQPQHF	TGTGCCAGCAGCTTAGTGGCGGGGAGCAATCAGCCCCAGCATTTT
TRBV5-1	TRBJ2-5	TRBD2	few	CASSGLGFLQETQYF	TGCGCCAGCAGCGGACTAGGTTTCCTCCAAGAGACCCAGTACTTC
TRBV5-5	TRBJ1-1	NA	NA	CASSIHYTEAFF	TGTGCCAGCAGTATTCACTACACTGAAGCTTTCTTT
TRBV6-2/TRBV6-3	TRBJ2-1	NA	NA	CASSYRGSYNEQFF	TGTGCCAGCAGTTATAGGGGTTCCTACAATGAGCAGTTCTTC
TRBV23-1	TRBJ1-2	NA	NA	CASSQQVVSGDGYTF	TGCGCCAGCAGTCAACAGGTTGTGTCTGGCGATGGCTACACCTTC
TRBV7-2	TRBJ1-1	TRBD1	NA	CASSGTGGYQAFF	TGTGCCAGCAGCGGAACAGGGGGCTATCAAGCTTTCTTT
TRBV9	TRBJ1-3	NA	NA	CASSVEGSGNTIYF	TGTGCCAGCAGCGTAGAGGGGTCCGGAAACACCATATATTTT